The T cell receptor (beta chain) under discussion was sequenced for a study of shared clonotypes between healthy human individuals. The CDR3 totals 13 residues. CDR1 and CDR2 from the germline V gene are SGDLS and YYNGEE. V was clipped by 2 bases and J by 2 bases, with 8 bases between them. Over several immunoSEQ plates, each subset's genomic DNA was distributed in even portions. TCRdb's copy holds only in-frame clones and misses some; the assay was immunoSEQ multiplex PCR. The data show more than 2 million clones, about 94% seen once. Points on this clone: Its specificity is not known. Other DNA sequences in the sample encode the same CDR3.

It was CD45RO-negative cells, positively selected for CCR7, that made up naive CD8 cells, with terminally differentiated effector memory CD45RA+ cells excluded. Among the donors, all were Caucasian adults who lived in Nashville, Tennessee. Study-level findings and limits: Memory subsets generally showed lower estimated richness than naive subsets. Among non-shared clonotypes, generation probabilities were lower than among those shared by all four donors.

The sample was naive CD8+ T cells sorted from blood. The chain carries TRBV9 and TRBJ2-7; no clear D gene. The sequence was obtained from a man aged 18 to 29 in good health. This CDR3 reads CASSVGEAYEQYF. Here the CDR3 DNA reads TGTGCCAGCAGCGTGGGCGAAGCCTACGAGCAGTACTTC.